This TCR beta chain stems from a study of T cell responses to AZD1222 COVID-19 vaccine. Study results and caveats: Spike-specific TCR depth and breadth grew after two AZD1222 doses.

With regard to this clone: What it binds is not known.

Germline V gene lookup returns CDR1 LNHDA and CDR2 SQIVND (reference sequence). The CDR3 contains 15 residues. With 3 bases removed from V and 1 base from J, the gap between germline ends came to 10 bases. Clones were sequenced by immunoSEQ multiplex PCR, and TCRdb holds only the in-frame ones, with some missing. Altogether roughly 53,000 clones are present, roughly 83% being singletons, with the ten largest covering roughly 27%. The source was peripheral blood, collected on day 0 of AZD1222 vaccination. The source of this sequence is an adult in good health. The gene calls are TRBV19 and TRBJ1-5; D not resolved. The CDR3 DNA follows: TGTGCCAGTAGTATCTCTGGGAAGAGCAATCAGCCCCAGCATTTT. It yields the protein CASSISGKSNQPQHF.